The source of this T cell receptor beta chain is a study of blood T cell repertoires in COVID-19. Overall study context: The cDNA or gDNA used as material had been derived from T cells, B-cell-depleted T cells, or PBMCs.

V dropped 3 bases and J dropped 10; count of bases not matched to a gene: 12. Per germline, CDR1 GTSNPN and CDR2 SVGIG (reference sequence). The CDR3 runs 15 residues. Authors' data handling: Nucleated cell number was recorded as an estimate derived from reference gene primer amplification. Sequencing was performed with immunoSEQ multiplex PCR; in TCRdb, only in-frame clones are kept and a portion is missing. V, J and clone size derive from that table, while D and trimming were established from the DNA sequence. The table lists tens of thousands of clones, 65% to 85% of them singletons. This chain connects TRBV30 to TRBJ2-1; TRBD2 matches 10 bases. Sequenced material: peripheral blood. The sequence was collected from a human donor in a cohort sampled during active COVID-19. The CDR3 DNA reads as TGTGCCTGGAGCGGCCCGGGTAGCGGGAGGAGCGAGCAGTTCTTC. The encoded protein is CAWSGPGSGRSEQFF.